This is a list of T cell receptor beta chains from one sample in a study of T-cell reconstitution after alpha-beta-depleted transplantation in children. MiXCR, run by TCRdb on the PCR reads, gives a single entry per CDR3 protein. The sample yields about 420,000 distinct CDR3 sequences, around 15% seen once. Source: PBMCs, mostly from graft donor cells, taken 360 days after TCRalphabeta/CD19-depleted stem cell transplant. These receptors all stem from a boy younger than two who had a stem cell transplant for Wiskott-Aldrich syndrome, so the T cells may come from the graft donor. CDR3s include the opening cysteine and the closing phenylalanine or tryptophan. Each record gives: CDR3 DNA, CDR3 protein, J gene, D gene, V gene, clone size. D genes are given only for firm matches. Expanded clones get a size class; other rows say once, few or many, or leave the size out.

CDR3nt: TGTGCCAGCAGCTTACGCAGGGGGGGAGCTAACTATGGCTACACCTTC
CDR3aa: CASSLRRGGANYGYTF
j_gene: TRBJ1-2
d_gene: TRBD1
v_gene: TRBV7-9
abundance: NA

CDR3nt: TGTGCCAGCAGTTACATCTTGGGGTTAGCGGTGAACACCGGGGAGCTGTTTTTT
CDR3aa: CASSYILGLAVNTGELFF
j_gene: TRBJ2-2
d_gene: NA
v_gene: TRBV6-5
abundance: few

CDR3nt: TGCGCCAGCAGCCAGGCTTACAGCGAGACCCAGTACTTC
CDR3aa: CASSQAYSETQYF
j_gene: TRBJ2-5
d_gene: NA
v_gene: TRBV4-3
abundance: NA

CDR3nt: TGCAGCGTTGTGGAGGGCAACTATGGCTACACCTTC
CDR3aa: CSVVEGNYGYTF
j_gene: TRBJ1-2
d_gene: NA
v_gene: TRBV29-1
abundance: NA

CDR3nt: TGCGCCAGCAGTCCTCTGGGGACGTATAATTCACCCCTCCACTTT
CDR3aa: CASSPLGTYNSPLHF
j_gene: TRBJ1-6
d_gene: NA
v_gene: TRBV5-1
abundance: NA

CDR3nt: TGCGCCAGCAGCAGACAGGGGGCTGCCTACGAGCAGTACTTC
CDR3aa: CASSRQGAAYEQYF
j_gene: TRBJ2-7
d_gene: TRBD1
v_gene: TRBV5-1
abundance: NA

CDR3nt: TGTGCCACCAGTGACTATGACATAAGTGAGCAGTTCTTC
CDR3aa: CATSDYDISEQFF
j_gene: TRBJ2-1
d_gene: NA
v_gene: TRBV24-1
abundance: NA

CDR3nt: TGCGCCAGCAAGACAGTTGGATCCTACGAGCAGTACTTC
CDR3aa: CASKTVGSYEQYF
j_gene: TRBJ2-7
d_gene: NA
v_gene: TRBV5-1
abundance: NA

CDR3nt: TGTGCCAGCAGTCTAACGCTCACCAGGGAGCAGTACTTC
CDR3aa: CASSLTLTREQYF
j_gene: TRBJ2-7
d_gene: NA
v_gene: TRBV12-3/TRBV12-4
abundance: few

CDR3nt: TGCGCCAGCAGCCCCCTCAAGAGCTCCTACAATGAGCAGTTCTTC
CDR3aa: CASSPLKSSYNEQFF
j_gene: TRBJ2-1
d_gene: NA
v_gene: TRBV5-1
abundance: NA

CDR3nt: TGTGCCAGCAGCTTAAGGTACCGGGACAGGGGTGCGTACAATGAGCAGTTCTTC
CDR3aa: CASSLRYRDRGAYNEQFF
j_gene: TRBJ2-1
d_gene: TRBD1
v_gene: TRBV11-1
abundance: NA

CDR3nt: TGCAGTGCTAGAGATATGGACAGGGTCTATGTCTACACCTTC
CDR3aa: CSARDMDRVYVYTF
j_gene: TRBJ1-2
d_gene: TRBD1
v_gene: TRBV20-1
abundance: NA

CDR3nt: TGCGCCAGCAGTTCTTATACCGGGGAGTCCCGCTCCTACGAGCAGTACTTC
CDR3aa: CASSSYTGESRSYEQYF
j_gene: TRBJ2-7
d_gene: NA
v_gene: TRBV5-1
abundance: NA

CDR3nt: TGTGCCACCAGCAGAGGGCTACCCTACGAGCAGTACTTC
CDR3aa: CATSRGLPYEQYF
j_gene: TRBJ2-7
d_gene: NA
v_gene: TRBV15
abundance: NA

CDR3nt: TGTGCCAGCAGCCAGGGACTAGCGGTGCCCCCGAAGTACAATGAGCAGTTCTTC
CDR3aa: CASSQGLAVPPKYNEQFF
j_gene: TRBJ2-1
d_gene: TRBD2
v_gene: TRBV11-1
abundance: few

CDR3nt: TGCAGTGCACCCACAGACAGGGAGACCCAGTACTTC
CDR3aa: CSAPTDRETQYF
j_gene: TRBJ2-5
d_gene: NA
v_gene: TRBV20-1
abundance: NA

CDR3nt: TGCGCCAGCAGCTTGGAGCGGGGACGACCTGATGAAAAACTGTTTTTT
CDR3aa: CASSLERGRPDEKLFF
j_gene: TRBJ1-4
d_gene: NA
v_gene: TRBV5-1
abundance: NA

CDR3nt: TGTGCCAGCTCACCGGGACTAGCGGGAGGAAGCTTCTCCTACGAGCAGTACTTC
CDR3aa: CASSPGLAGGSFSYEQYF
j_gene: TRBJ2-7
d_gene: TRBD2
v_gene: TRBV18
abundance: NA

CDR3nt: TGTGCCAGCAGCCTCCGGGACTTCGCCTACGAGCAGTACTTC
CDR3aa: CASSLRDFAYEQYF
j_gene: TRBJ2-7
d_gene: NA
v_gene: TRBV3-1
abundance: NA

CDR3nt: TGTGCCAGCAGCTCCCGGGCACCCAGCTCCTACAATGAGCAGTTCTTC
CDR3aa: CASSSRAPSSYNEQFF
j_gene: TRBJ2-1
d_gene: NA
v_gene: TRBV7-8
abundance: NA

CDR3nt: TGTGCCAGCAGCGATGGGACAGGGGGGGTCAATGAGCAGTTCTTC
CDR3aa: CASSDGTGGVNEQFF
j_gene: TRBJ2-1
d_gene: TRBD1
v_gene: TRBV7-8
abundance: NA

CDR3nt: TGCGCCAGCAGTCCAGGGGCCACCGGGGAGCTGTTTTTT
CDR3aa: CASSPGATGELFF
j_gene: TRBJ2-2
d_gene: NA
v_gene: TRBV10-2
abundance: NA

CDR3nt: TGTGCCAGCAGGCTTGGCTCCTACAATGAGCAGTTCTTC
CDR3aa: CASRLGSYNEQFF
j_gene: TRBJ2-1
d_gene: NA
v_gene: TRBV6-1
abundance: NA

CDR3nt: TGTGCCAGCAGTTCACGGGACAGGGTAGGTGAGCAGTTCTTC
CDR3aa: CASSSRDRVGEQFF
j_gene: TRBJ2-1
d_gene: TRBD1
v_gene: TRBV27
abundance: few

CDR3nt: TGCAGTGCTAGCTCCTTTTTTGAGACCCAGTACTTC
CDR3aa: CSASSFFETQYF
j_gene: TRBJ2-5
d_gene: NA
v_gene: TRBV20-1
abundance: few

CDR3nt: TGTGCCTGGAGTGTACGCCGGACTAGCGGGAGCAATGAGCAGTTCTTC
CDR3aa: CAWSVRRTSGSNEQFF
j_gene: TRBJ2-1
d_gene: TRBD2
v_gene: TRBV30
abundance: few

CDR3nt: TGTGCCAGCAGTGAACTTCGGGGCCAAGAGACCCAGTACTTC
CDR3aa: CASSELRGQETQYF
j_gene: TRBJ2-5
d_gene: NA
v_gene: TRBV6-1
abundance: NA

CDR3nt: TGTGCCATCAGTGAGTCCCTAGCGGGAGGGAAATACAATGAGCAGTTCTTC
CDR3aa: CAISESLAGGKYNEQFF
j_gene: TRBJ2-1
d_gene: TRBD2
v_gene: TRBV10-3
abundance: few

CDR3nt: TGCGCCAGCAAAGCCCACCAGGGGCGGGGGGAACTCACCGGGGAGCTGTTTTTT
CDR3aa: CASKAHQGRGELTGELFF
j_gene: TRBJ2-2
d_gene: TRBD2
v_gene: TRBV10-2
abundance: few

CDR3nt: TGCGCCAGCAGCCAAGGCGGGGACAGAAATTCACCCCTCCACTTT
CDR3aa: CASSQGGDRNSPLHF
j_gene: TRBJ1-6
d_gene: TRBD1
v_gene: TRBV4-3
abundance: NA

CDR3nt: TGCGCCAGCAGCTTGGTTGCTGGGAGGCATTTACGGAATGAGCAGTTCTTC
CDR3aa: CASSLVAGRHLRNEQFF
j_gene: TRBJ2-1
d_gene: NA
v_gene: TRBV5-1
abundance: NA

CDR3nt: TGCAGCGTTGCACCCAGAGGCTACAATGAGCAGTTCTTC
CDR3aa: CSVAPRGYNEQFF
j_gene: TRBJ2-1
d_gene: NA
v_gene: TRBV29-1
abundance: NA

CDR3nt: TGTGCCAGCAGCATGGGACACGCCAATGAGCAGTTCTTC
CDR3aa: CASSMGHANEQFF
j_gene: TRBJ2-1
d_gene: NA
v_gene: TRBV13
abundance: few

CDR3nt: TGCAGTGCTAGACTGGTGGGCGAGCAGTACTTC
CDR3aa: CSARLVGEQYF
j_gene: TRBJ2-7
d_gene: NA
v_gene: TRBV20-1
abundance: few

CDR3nt: TGCAGTGCTAGAGATACCCTAGCGGTTGAGCAGTTCTTC
CDR3aa: CSARDTLAVEQFF
j_gene: TRBJ2-1
d_gene: TRBD2
v_gene: TRBV20-1
abundance: NA

CDR3nt: TGTGCCAGCAGGCAGACGGAGATGTATTATGGCTACACCTTC
CDR3aa: CASRQTEMYYGYTF
j_gene: TRBJ1-2
d_gene: NA
v_gene: TRBV6-1
abundance: few

CDR3nt: TGTGCCAGCAACCTGGGACAGGGAGGCTCCTACGAGCAGTACTTC
CDR3aa: CASNLGQGGSYEQYF
j_gene: TRBJ2-7
d_gene: TRBD1
v_gene: TRBV12-3/TRBV12-4
abundance: NA

CDR3nt: TGTGCCAGCACCCCAAGGCCGGGTGGTCAAGAGACCCAGTACTTC
CDR3aa: CASTPRPGGQETQYF
j_gene: TRBJ2-5
d_gene: NA
v_gene: TRBV12-3/TRBV12-4
abundance: NA

CDR3nt: TGCGCCAGCAGCTTGCGGCAGTTCCACTCTGGGGCCAACGTCCTGACTTTC
CDR3aa: CASSLRQFHSGANVLTF
j_gene: TRBJ2-6
d_gene: NA
v_gene: TRBV5-1
abundance: few